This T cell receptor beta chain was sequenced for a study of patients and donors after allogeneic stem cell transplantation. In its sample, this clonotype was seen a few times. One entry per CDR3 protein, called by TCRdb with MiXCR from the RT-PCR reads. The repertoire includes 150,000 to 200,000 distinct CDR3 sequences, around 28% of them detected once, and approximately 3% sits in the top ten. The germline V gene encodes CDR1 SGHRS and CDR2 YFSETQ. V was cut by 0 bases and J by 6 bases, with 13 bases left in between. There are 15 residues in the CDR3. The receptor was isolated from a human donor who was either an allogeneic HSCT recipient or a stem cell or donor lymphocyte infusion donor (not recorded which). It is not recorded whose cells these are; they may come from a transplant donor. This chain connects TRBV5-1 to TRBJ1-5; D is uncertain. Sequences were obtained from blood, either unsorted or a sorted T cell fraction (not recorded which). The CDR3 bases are TGCGCCAGCAGCTTGGAGGGAGGGTACGGTCAGCCCCAGCATTTT. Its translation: CASSLEGGYGQPQHF.